A single sample gave rise to the 14 T cell receptor beta chains below, sequenced in a study of response to subunit inactivated influenza vaccine. TCRdb re-analysed the RT-PCR reads in MiXCR, keeping a single row per CDR3 protein. The sample lists some 640,000 distinct CDR3 sequences, around 14% occurring once. The sample consisted of PBMCs from blood, taken approximately 15 days before vaccination. These receptor sequences come from a man in his fifties or sixties who received an inactivated influenza vaccine.

This clonotype has more than one count but fewer than ten. The chain carries TRBV7-8 and TRBJ2-5; 7 bases match TRBD2. V shed 4 bases and J 5 bases; nucleotides not matched to a gene: 10. Germline CDR1 and CDR2: SGHVS and FQNEAQ. The length of the CDR3 is 15 residues. The CDR3 DNA follows: TGTGCCAGCAGCTCTATGACTAGCTTTGGCGAGACCCAGTACTTC. Encoded protein: CASSSMTSFGETQYF.

The V call is TRBV9, the J call TRBJ2-2; D might be TRBD1 (5 bases). Between the trimmed V and J ends, which lost 0 bases and 4 bases, there was a span of 10 bases. This CDR3 is built from 15 residues. Germline loops: CDR1 SGDLS, CDR2 YYNGEE. The CDR3 DNA sequence: TGTGCCAGCAGCGTAGGACAGTCGACCACCGGGGAGCTGTTTTTT. Its protein product is CASSVGQSTTGELFF. Full variable domain (missing parts from reference TRBV9 and TRBJ2-2): DSGVTQTPKHLITATGQRVTLRCSPRSGDLSVYWYQQSLDQGLQFLIQYYNGEERAKGNILERFSAQQFPDLHSELNLSSLELGDSALYFCASSVGQSTTGELFFGEGSRLTVL.

The chain carries TRBV20-1 and TRBJ1-1, with D hard to call. Trimming removed 4 bases at V and 3 bases at J, with 6 bases between. The CDR3 covers 11 residues. Germline-derived CDR1 and CDR2 are DFQATT and SNEGSKA (reference sequence). The CDR3 coding sequence is TGCAGTGCTATGCTAGACACTGAAGCTTTCTTT. It yields the protein CSAMLDTEAFF.

This clonotype was observed many times. The chain is built from TRBV5-1 and TRBJ2-5; D remains unclear. This CDR3 has 15 amino acids. Per the germline V gene, CDR1 is SGHRS and CDR2 is YFSETQ. V lost 0 bases, J lost 0 bases, and 9 bases lay in between. The CDR3 bases are TGCGCCAGCAGCTTGGGTCCGGCGTACCAAGAGACCCAGTACTTC. The encoded protein is CASSLGPAYQETQYF.

The chain couples TRBV12-3 or TRBV12-4 to TRBJ2-3; D is ambiguous. The CDR3 loop spans 14 amino acids. The germline V and J ends were trimmed by 3 bases and 2 bases, with 9 bases remaining between them. CDR3 protein: CASSFKRVTDTQYF. The DNA for the CDR3 is TGTGCCAGCAGTTTTAAAAGGGTCACAGATACGCAGTATTTT.

This clonotype has a count of ten or more. This chain links TRBV7-8 with TRBJ1-1; TRBD1 agrees at 9 bases. This CDR3 is 16 amino acids long. The germline V gene has CDR1 SGHVS and CDR2 FQNEAQ. V was pared by 6 bases and J by 1 base, with 9 bases of the junction left unmatched. CDR3: CASRTGTGTQNTEAFF. The CDR3 coding sequence is TGTGCCAGCAGAACCGGGACAGGGACACAGAACACTGAAGCTTTCTTT.

The chain uses TRBV15 and TRBJ1-6; 7 positions match TRBD1. CDR1 LNHNV and CDR2 YYDKDF come from the germline V gene (reference sequence). The ends lost 2 bases at V and 7 bases at J; junction bases unmatched: 8. CDR3 length: 16 residues. The CDR3 coding sequence is TGTGCCACCAGCAGACCTTCACAGGGGTACAATTCACCCCTCCACTTT. Residues: CATSRPSQGYNSPLHF.

This clonotype was seen a few times. The chain joins TRBV12-3 or TRBV12-4 to TRBJ2-1, with TRBD1 as a possible D gene (5 bases). This CDR3 contains 13 residues. V was clipped by 5 bases and J by 10 bases, with 15 bases between them. This CDR3 is CASSRGSLREQFF. CDR3 nucleotides: TGTGCCAGCAGTAGGGGCTCACTCAGGGAGCAGTTCTTC.

This clonotype was observed at least ten times. The V gene is TRBV7-9, the J gene TRBJ1-2; no firm D call. Per germline, CDR1 SEHNR and CDR2 FQNEAQ (reference sequence). This CDR3 has 11 amino acids. Trimming took off 3 bases at V and 6 bases at J, with 5 bases between the two ends. The CDR3 region is CASSLSHGYTF. DNA for the CDR3: TGTGCCAGCAGCTTGTCCCATGGCTACACCTTC.

The CDR3 reads CSARITEAFF. CDR3 DNA sequence: TGCAGTGCTAGGATTACTGAAGCTTTCTTT. The V and J genes are TRBV20-1 and TRBJ1-1; the D is unclear. The CDR3 is 10 residues long. Germline V gene lookup returns CDR1 DFQATT and CDR2 SNEGSKA (reference sequence). Trimming took 3 bases from V and 5 from J, leaving 4 bases between them.

This clonotype was observed many times. The chain combines TRBV12-3 or TRBV12-4 with TRBJ2-5; maybe TRBD2 (6 bases). The CDR3 is 15 amino acids. V dropped 3 bases and J dropped 4 bases, with 15 bases sitting between them. The CDR3 nucleotides read TGTGCCAGCAGTTTGTCGCCCGGGAGTGGAGAGACCCAGTACTTC. Translated, it gives CASSLSPGSGETQYF.

In its sample, this clonotype was seen a few times. The CDR3 DNA is TGCAGCGTTGGCGCTAATGAAAAACTGTTTTTT. Encoded protein: CSVGANEKLFF. V and J are TRBV29-1 and TRBJ1-4; no firm D call. Germline CDR1 is SQVTM and CDR2 is ANQGSEA. There are 11 residues in the CDR3. With 4 bases removed from V and 3 bases from J, the gap between germline ends came to 3 bases. Full variable domain (rest looked up from reference TRBV29-1 and TRBJ1-4): SAVISQKPSRDICQRGTSLTIQCQVDSQVTMMFWYRQQPGQSLTLIATANQGSEATYESGFVIDKFPISRPNLTFSTLTVSNMSPEDSSIYLCSVGANEKLFFGSGTQLSVL.

The sample holds a few counts of this clonotype. V is TRBV4-3 and J is TRBJ2-1; D is unclear. Trimming shortened V by 1 base and J by 8 bases, and 15 bases separated the two germline ends. Germline V gene sequence: CDR1 LGHNA, CDR2 YSLEER. The CDR3 runs to 15 residues. CDR3 loop: CASSQALGSDDEQFF. In DNA, the CDR3 is TGCGCCAGCAGCCAAGCCCTGGGCTCGGACGATGAGCAGTTCTTC.

This clonotype was counted ten times or more. This chain links TRBV7-9 with TRBJ1-4, with TRBD1 as a possible D gene (5 bases). The CDR3 has 15 residues. Germline V lookup: CDR1 SEHNR, CDR2 FQNEAQ (reference sequence). The V gene lost 5 bases and the J gene lost 5 bases, with 15 bases spanning the gap. The CDR3 DNA is TGTGCCAGCAGCCTATCTCTACGGGGGAATGAAAAACTGTTTTTT. Residues: CASSLSLRGNEKLFF.